Listed below are T cell receptor beta chains from one sample, sequenced in a study of blood T cells in healthy people across ages. TCRdb ran MiXCR on the 5' RACE reads and lists one entry per CDR3 protein. The table has under 2 million distinct CDR3 sequences, 34% seen once. Source material: blood. All receptors derive from a woman aged 25-40 years in good health. Each CDR3 is given with its conserved first and last residue. Some rows mark clone size as missing; the rest say once, few, many or name a class of expanded clone.

v_gene	abundance	j_gene	CDR3aa
TRBV10-3	NA	TRBJ1-6	CAIRRESSYNSPLHF
TRBV29-1	few	TRBJ2-1	CTVGSYNEQFF
TRBV10-3	NA	TRBJ2-3	CAISEGPPTTDTQYF
TRBV20-1	NA	TRBJ2-7	CSAGSPLNSYEQYF
TRBV4-1	NA	TRBJ2-5	CASSQEQLATGETQYF
TRBV6-1	few	TRBJ2-1	CASSLTSGGCNEQFF
TRBV27	NA	TRBJ2-5	CASSFGPAGALETQYF
TRBV10-3	NA	TRBJ2-7	CAISVLQGEYEQYF
TRBV5-1	NA	TRBJ2-3	CASSLTLLAGRPSTQYF
TRBV9	NA	TRBJ2-1	CASSPGSFEQFF
TRBV6-2/TRBV6-3	NA	TRBJ1-5	CASSLQGHSNQPQHF
TRBV20-1	few	TRBJ2-3	CSARGGQGRPDTQYF
TRBV4-1	many	TRBJ2-7	CASSLEVRYEQYF
TRBV10-3	NA	TRBJ1-1	CAISEGPEGATEAFF
TRBV5-1	NA	TRBJ2-5	CASSIGLGGPGETQYF
TRBV28	NA	TRBJ1-5	CASSLTGGAEPQHF
TRBV30	NA	TRBJ2-7	CAWEPPVSYEQYF
TRBV5-1	once	TRBJ1-2	CASSLGGRPTNYGYTF
TRBV11-2	few	TRBJ2-3	CASSLAGAKTDTQYF
TRBV5-1	NA	NA	CASSFIRASSYEQYF
TRBV5-1	NA	TRBJ1-1	CASRREKGDTEAFF
TRBV29-1	many	TRBJ2-5	CSVAYRQRETQYF
TRBV15	NA	TRBJ2-1	CATSRGGTSENEQFF
TRBV6-6	NA	TRBJ2-5	CASSYVAGGPGETQYF
TRBV20-1	many	TRBJ1-2	CSARDPTLYGYTF
TRBV4-1	NA	NA	CASSQERAGGYNEQYF
TRBV6-4	NA	TRBJ2-1	CASSDSGGIAPYNEQFF
TRBV27	NA	TRBJ2-1	CASSSVTRIYNNEQFF
TRBV4-1	NA	TRBJ1-4	CASSQVPGMNEKLFF